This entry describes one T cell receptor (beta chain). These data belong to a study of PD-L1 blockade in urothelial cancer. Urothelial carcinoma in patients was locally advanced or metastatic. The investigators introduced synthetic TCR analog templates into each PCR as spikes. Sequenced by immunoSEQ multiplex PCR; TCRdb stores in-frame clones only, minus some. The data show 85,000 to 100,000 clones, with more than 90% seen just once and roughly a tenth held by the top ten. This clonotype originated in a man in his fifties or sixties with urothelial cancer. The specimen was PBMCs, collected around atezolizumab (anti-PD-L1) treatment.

The CDR3 DNA reads TGTGCCAGCAAGGGGAGGATTGATTCACCCCTCCACTTT. Protein product: CASKGRIDSPLHF. The V and J genes are TRBV2 and TRBJ1-6; TRBD1 is a possible D gene (5 bases). Trimming removed 7 bases at V and 8 bases at J, with 12 bases between. Germline V CDR1 and CDR2: SNHLY, FYNNEI. The CDR3 length is 13 residues. Together with reference TRBV2 and TRBJ1-6, the CDR3 gives the full variable domain: EPEVTQTPSHQVTQMGQEVILRCVPISNHLYFYWYRQILGQKVEFLVSFYNNEISEKSEIFDDQFSVERPDGSNFTLKIRSTKLEDSAMYFCASKGRIDSPLHFGNGTRLTVT.